Presented here are 18 T cell receptor beta chains from one specimen sequenced in a study of T cell repertoires in cytomegalovirus infection (dated by TCRdb to 2018 to 2020). Their cognate antigens are unknown. The sequencer listed for this sample is Illumina HiSeq 1500. Using fastp at Q25 and MiXCR, TCRdb reprocessed the public reads and kept productive beta chains. All rows with the same CDR3 protein become a single entry with the most common DNA and genes. This sample holds 68,000 or so distinct CDR3 sequences; 22% were observed only once. The ten largest clones add up to approximately 79% of the sample. Sequences were obtained from PBMCs, sequenced either directly or after in vitro stimulation (not recorded which). These receptors came from a human donor in good health (CMV status not recorded). Some clones in this sample may be carry-over from other donors' samples.

Many counts were recorded for this clonotype. The J gene is TRBJ2-1, the V gene TRBV28, with 7 bases lining up with TRBD2. V lost 4 bases and J lost 4; bases outside the gene matches: 7. The CDR3 runs to 15 residues. Germline values: CDR1 MDHEN, CDR2 SYDVKM. The CDR3 DNA reads TGTGCCAGCAGTTCGATCGGGGGGACGTACAATGAGCAGTTCTTC. This encodes CASSSIGGTYNEQFF.

This clonotype has more than one count but fewer than ten. The rearrangement joins TRBV10-3 to TRBJ2-7, with D uncertain. Trimming took 8 bases from V and 3 from J, leaving 14 bases between them. The germline CDR1 and CDR2 sequences are ENHRY and SYGVKD. CDR3 length equals 13 residues. The CDR3: CAIRRPDHYEQYV. CDR3 bases: TGTGCCATCCGGAGACCAGACCACTACGAGCAGTACGTC.

This clonotype was counted ten times or more. The chain joins TRBV12-3 or TRBV12-4 to TRBJ2-5; the match to TRBD1 covers 7 bases. The J segment lost 9 bases and the V segment lost 5 bases, leaving 9 bases of the junction unmatched. This CDR3 is 13 amino acids long. The DNA of the CDR3 is TGTGCCAGCAGTCTCGACAGGGCAGGGGCCCAGTACTTC. Encoded protein: CASSLDRAGAQYF.

This clonotype came up many times. Compared with germline, one end of the junction differs, possibly owing to a read error. This chain joins TRBV7-2 and TRBJ2-1; D tentatively reads TRBD1 or TRBD2 (5 bases each). Germline V gene lookup returns CDR1 SGHTA and CDR2 FQGNSA. This CDR3 comprises 17 residues. The CDR3 DNA reads as TGTGCCAGCAGATTAGCCCCGGGACCAAGCGTCTACAATGAGCAGTTCTTC. Translating gives CASRLAPGPSVYNEQFF.

Only a few counts were recorded for this clonotype. The V call is TRBV28, the J call TRBJ2-7, with 11 nucleotides matching TRBD1. This CDR3 contains 14 residues. CDR1 and CDR2 (germline): MDHEN, SYDVKM. Trimming took 7 bases from V and 6 from J; bases not matched to a gene: 8. CDR3 amino acids: CASIGTGGVSEQYF. The DNA of the CDR3 is TGTGCCAGCATTGGGACAGGGGGAGTGAGCGAGCAGTACTTC.

This clonotype was seen repeatedly, ten times or more. J is TRBJ2-1 and V is TRBV7-2; tentative D call: TRBD2 (5 bases). In germline, CDR1 is SGHTA, CDR2 FQGNSA. This CDR3 is 15 amino acids long. V lost 3 bases and J lost 0, with 9 bases in between. The CDR3 coding sequence is TGTGCCAGCAGCTTGGGGAGTTACTCCTACAATGAGCAGTTCTTC. Translation gives CASSLGSYSYNEQFF.

This clonotype was observed at least ten times. This chain uses TRBV19 with TRBJ1-2; the D gene is possibly TRBD1 (6 bases). The V gene's germline CDR1 is LNHDA and CDR2 SQIVND (reference sequence). The CDR3 runs to 14 residues. The V and J ends lost 10 bases and 0 bases respectively, with 15 bases between them. The CDR3 DNA sequence: TGTGCCACCAAGCGAGGGGGAGCTAACTATGGCTACACCTTC. It specifies CATKRGGANYGYTF.

This clonotype was detected many times. J is TRBJ2-2 and V is TRBV7-2; D not certain. Per the germline V gene, CDR1 is SGHTA and CDR2 is FQGNSA. This CDR3 spans 13 amino acids. V was clipped by 2 bases and J by 6 bases, with 7 bases between them. The CDR3 here is CASSLILPGELFF. CDR3 DNA: TGTGCCAGCAGCTTAATTCTCCCCGGGGAGCTGTTTTTT.

V and J are TRBV4-1 and TRBJ2-3; 14 nucleotides match TRBD2. Germline V gene lookup returns CDR1 MGHRA and CDR2 YSYEKL. The J segment lost 6 bases and the V segment lost 6 bases, leaving 11 bases of the junction unmatched. CDR3 length: 17 residues. CDR3 protein: CASSSPGTSGRVDTQYF. CDR3 sequence (DNA): TGCGCCAGCAGTTCCCCCGGGACTAGCGGGAGAGTGGATACGCAGTATTTT.

This clonotype came up a few times. The J gene is TRBJ2-1, the V gene TRBV4-2, with D possibly being TRBD2 (6 bases). The germline CDR1 and CDR2 sequences are LGHNA and YNFKEQ. The CDR3 spans 16 residues. Trimming removed 1 base at V and 7 bases at J, with 17 bases between. DNA of the CDR3: TGTGCCAGCAGCCAAGCAAGGGCGGGACGTGGGAATGAGCAGTTCTTC. It encodes CASSQARAGRGNEQFF.

This clonotype was counted between two and nine times. This chain links TRBV29-1 with TRBJ1-2; weak D call: TRBD1 (6 bases). Trimming left V 0 bases short and J 2 bases short, with 16 bases between. Looked up from germline, CDR1 is SQVTM and CDR2 is ANQGSEA. This CDR3 comprises 16 residues. The CDR3 loop is CSVEDRAHTGNYGYTF. The CDR3 DNA reads as TGCAGCGTTGAAGATCGGGCCCACACAGGGAACTATGGCTACACCTTC.

The chain has TRBV12-3 or TRBV12-4 and TRBJ2-1; 7 positions agree with TRBD1. The CDR3 extends over 17 amino acids. V was pared by 4 bases and J by 1 base, with 10 bases of the junction left unmatched. CDR3 amino acids: CASSSRTWDRSYNEQFF. The CDR3 coding sequence is TGTGCCAGCAGTTCCAGGACGTGGGACAGATCCTACAATGAGCAGTTCTTC.

V gene TRBV15 combines with J gene TRBJ2-2; D may be TRBD1 (6 bases). Trimming removed 0 bases from V and 1 base from J, with 9 bases in between. CDR1 is LNHNV, CDR2 YYDKDF, per germline (reference sequence). The CDR3 totals 16 residues. The CDR3 region is CATSRDNRVNTGELFF. The CDR3, as DNA: TGTGCCACCAGCAGAGATAACAGGGTGAACACCGGGGAGCTGTTTTTT.

This clonotype was seen a few times. The genes are TRBV6-5 and TRBJ2-6, with D perhaps TRBD1 (5 bases). V shed 8 bases and J shed 0 bases, with 20 bases lying between them. The CDR3 has 18 amino acids. The germline gives CDR1 MNHEY, CDR2 SVGAGI. In DNA, the CDR3 is TGTGCCAGCCGGCCCCCCAGGGTTGGGTTCTCTGGGGCCAACGTCCTGACTTTC. Protein product: CASRPPRVGFSGANVLTF.

This clonotype was recorded at least ten times. This chain links TRBV7-2 with TRBJ2-1, with TRBD2 as a possible D gene (6 bases). Germline V gives CDR1 SGHTA, CDR2 FQGNSA. This CDR3 is built from 15 residues. Trimming pared 3 bases from V and 3 bases from J, leaving 12 bases between. The CDR3, as DNA: TGTGCCAGCAGCTTCCCCCCAGCGGGCTACAATGAGCAGTTCTTC. Its protein is CASSFPPAGYNEQFF.

This chain uses TRBV5-6 with TRBJ2-7, with 8 bases lining up with TRBD1. CDR3 length: 13 amino acids. V trimming: 4 bases; J trimming: 5 bases; junction bases outside the gene matches: 5. Germline loops: CDR1 SGHDT, CDR2 YYEEEE. CDR3 sequence reads: CASSPRTGNEQYF. The CDR3 nucleotides read TGTGCCAGCAGCCCCAGGACAGGGAACGAGCAGTACTTC.

This clonotype appeared a few times. The rearrangement uses TRBV5-8 and TRBJ2-1; D possibly corresponds to TRBD2 (5 bases). The CDR3 runs 15 residues. The V end lost 0 bases, the J end lost 0 bases, and 7 bases lay between the germline ends. The V gene's germline CDR1 is SGHTS and CDR2 YDEGEE. CDR3 protein: CASSLEGSSYNEQFF. CDR3 sequence (DNA): TGTGCCAGCAGCTTGGAAGGGAGCTCCTACAATGAGCAGTTCTTC. The full variable domain, completed using reference TRBV5-8 and TRBJ2-1, is EAGVTQSPTHLIKTRGQQATLRCSPISGHTSVYWYQQALGLGLQFLLWYDEGEERNRGNFPPRFSGRQFPNYSSELNVNALELEDSALYLCASSLEGSSYNEQFFGPGTRLTVL.

In this sample, this clonotype turned up a few times. The chain couples TRBV2 to TRBJ1-1; the D gene is possibly TRBD1 (6 bases). Germline V gene lookup returns CDR1 SNHLY and CDR2 FYNNEI. This CDR3 contains 12 residues. The V end was cut by 7 bases, the J end by 1 base, with 7 bases between. CDR3 in DNA: TGTGCCAGCAAGGGGGAGAACACTGAAGCTTTCTTT. Translating gives CASKGENTEAFF.